Below, 11 T cell receptor beta chains from the same sample are listed, as sequenced in a study of cytomegalovirus exposure and HLA in healthy donors. It was with 60 Vbeta and 13 Jbeta primers that the PCR ran. The data were produced by immunoSEQ multiplex PCR, yet TCRdb's version contains in-frame clones alone and is incomplete. This table has 45,000 to 65,000 clones, about 77% appearing once. The sequencing input was PBMCs. The receptor set was obtained from a woman aged 35 to 49 in good health and CMV-seropositive.

The rearrangement joins TRBV6-4 to TRBJ2-3, with 10 bases that match TRBD2. The CDR3 contains 15 residues. Germline trimming cut 3 bases from V and 7 bases from J; bases unmatched to any gene: 7. Germline CDR1 and CDR2: MRHNA and SNTAGT. The chain's CDR3 is CASSEASGGRNTQYF. In nucleotides, the CDR3 is TGTGCCAGCAGTGAGGCTAGCGGGGGCCGCAATACGCAGTATTTT.

The chain has TRBV2 and TRBJ1-2, with 11 positions matching TRBD1. Germline loops: CDR1 SNHLY, CDR2 FYNNEI. The CDR3 contains 15 residues. V was pared by 6 bases and J by 7 bases, with 10 bases of the junction left unmatched. This chain's CDR3 is CASRDLGQGASGYTF. The CDR3 nucleotides read TGTGCCAGCAGAGACTTAGGACAGGGGGCTTCTGGCTACACCTTC.

This clone has only one observation. The chain couples TRBV6-1 to TRBJ2-5, with TRBD2 identical over 7 bases. Germline CDR1 and CDR2: MNHNS and SASEGT. CDR3 length equals 15 residues. V lost 11 bases to trimming and J lost 3 bases; unmatched junction nucleotides: 15. This CDR3 is CAAGLQRAGKETQYF. CDR3 coding DNA: TGTGCCGCAGGCCTACAAAGAGCGGGAAAAGAGACCCAGTACTTC.

The chain uses TRBV6-5 and TRBJ1-1, with 7 positions matching TRBD1. CDR1 is MNHEY, CDR2 SVGAGI, per germline. The V segment lost 6 bases and the J segment 1 base; nucleotides outside the gene matches: 2. The CDR3 totals 13 residues. CDR3: CASRHRGNTEAFF. Here the CDR3 DNA reads TGTGCCAGCAGGCACAGGGGGAACACTGAAGCTTTCTTT.

This chain connects TRBV28 to TRBJ2-1; TRBD2 matches at 10 bases. Germline CDR1 is MDHEN and CDR2 is SYDVKM. This CDR3 spans 15 amino acids. Trimming removed 7 bases from V and 8 bases from J; junction bases left unmatched: 11. The CDR3 loop reads CASTPSSGGADEQFF. The CDR3 DNA reads TGTGCCAGCACTCCCTCCAGCGGGGGGGCCGATGAGCAGTTCTTC.

This clone appeared a few times. V gene TRBV23-1 combines with J gene TRBJ1-2; tentatively, D is TRBD1 (6 bases). TRBV23-1 qualifies as an ORF whose function is uncertain. This CDR3 is 16 amino acids long. The V end lost 3 bases, the J end lost 4 bases, and 18 bases lay between the germline ends. The CDR3, as DNA: TGCGCCAGCAGTCATGGGGACACCCCCCTTCTCTATGGCTACACCTTC. Encoded protein: CASSHGDTPLLYGYTF.

The chain couples TRBV5-8 to TRBJ1-1; 7 bases agree with TRBD1. V gave up 1 base and J gave up 5 bases; unmatched junction bases: 11. This CDR3 is 16 amino acids long. From germline, CDR1 is SGHTS and CDR2 YDEGEE. CDR3 nucleotides: TGTGCCAGCAGCTTGAACGCTGACAGGGTGAGGACTGAAGCTTTCTTT. Translation: CASSLNADRVRTEAFF.

As for this clone: The sample contains more than one DNA sequence encoding this CDR3. This chain joins TRBV5-1 and TRBJ1-2; D is possibly TRBD1 (5 bases). This CDR3 is built from 13 residues. V was trimmed by 0 bases and J by 8 bases, leaving 11 bases between them. CDR1 SGHRS and CDR2 YFSETQ come from the germline V gene. CDR3 amino acids: CASSLEGTAGYTF. The CDR3 region has the DNA TGCGCCAGCAGCTTGGAGGGGACTGCGGGCTACACCTTC.

This chain connects TRBV29-1 to TRBJ2-7, with 13 nucleotides matching TRBD2. The J segment lost 2 bases and the V segment lost 7 bases, leaving 14 bases of the junction unmatched. The CDR3 is made up of 17 amino acids. Germline V CDR1 and CDR2: SQVTM, ANQGSEA. This CDR3 is CSAETRLAGGPPYEQYF. The CDR3 region has the DNA TGCAGCGCCGAGACGAGACTAGCGGGGGGACCCCCCTACGAGCAGTACTTC.

This clone was seen just once. The chain has TRBV7-6 and TRBJ1-4, with D perhaps matching TRBD1 (5 bases). In germline, CDR1 is SGHVS, CDR2 FNYEAQ. V was trimmed by 0 bases and J by 5 bases, leaving 10 bases between them. CDR3 length: 15 residues. CDR3: CASSLAPQGNEKLFF. DNA of the CDR3: TGTGCCAGCAGCTTAGCGCCCCAGGGCAATGAAAAACTGTTTTTT.

This clone was counted once. The V call is TRBV5-6, the J call TRBJ1-2; 7 nucleotides line up with TRBD1. J lost 5 bases, V lost 1 base, and 8 bases had no gene match. The CDR3 contains 15 residues. Germline V CDR1 and CDR2: SGHDT, YYEEEE. CDR3 in DNA: TGTGCCAGCAGCTTGTACAGGGGCCCCTTGTATGGCTACACCTTC. The encoded protein is CASSLYRGPLYGYTF.